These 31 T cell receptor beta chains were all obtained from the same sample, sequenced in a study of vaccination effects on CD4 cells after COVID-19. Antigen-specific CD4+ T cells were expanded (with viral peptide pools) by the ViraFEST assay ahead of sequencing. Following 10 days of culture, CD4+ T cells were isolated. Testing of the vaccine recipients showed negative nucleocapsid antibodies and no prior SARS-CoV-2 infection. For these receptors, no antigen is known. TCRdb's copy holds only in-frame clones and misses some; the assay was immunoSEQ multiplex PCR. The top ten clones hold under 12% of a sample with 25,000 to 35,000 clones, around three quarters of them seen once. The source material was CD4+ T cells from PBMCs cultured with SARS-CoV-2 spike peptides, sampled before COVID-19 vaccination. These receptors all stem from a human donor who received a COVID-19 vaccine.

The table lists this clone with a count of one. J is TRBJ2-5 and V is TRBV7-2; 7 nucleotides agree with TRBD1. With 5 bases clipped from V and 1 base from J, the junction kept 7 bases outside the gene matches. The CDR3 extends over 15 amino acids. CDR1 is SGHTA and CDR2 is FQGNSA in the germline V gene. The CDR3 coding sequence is TGTGCCAGCAGCGGACTCGGACAGGCCCAAGAGACCCAGTACTTC. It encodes CASSGLGQAQETQYF.

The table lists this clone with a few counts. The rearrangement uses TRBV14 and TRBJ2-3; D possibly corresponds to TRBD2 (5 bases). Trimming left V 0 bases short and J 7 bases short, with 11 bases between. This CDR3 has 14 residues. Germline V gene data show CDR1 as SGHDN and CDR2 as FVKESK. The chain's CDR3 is CASSQDHSGNTQYF. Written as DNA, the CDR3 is TGTGCCAGCAGCCAAGATCATTCGGGGAATACGCAGTATTTT.

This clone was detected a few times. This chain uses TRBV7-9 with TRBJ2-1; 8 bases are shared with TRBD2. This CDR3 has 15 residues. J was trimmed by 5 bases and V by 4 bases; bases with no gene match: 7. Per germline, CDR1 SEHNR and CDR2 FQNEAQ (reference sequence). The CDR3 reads CASSSPGLGNNEQFF. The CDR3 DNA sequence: TGTGCCAGCAGCTCCCCGGGACTAGGAAACAATGAGCAGTTCTTC.

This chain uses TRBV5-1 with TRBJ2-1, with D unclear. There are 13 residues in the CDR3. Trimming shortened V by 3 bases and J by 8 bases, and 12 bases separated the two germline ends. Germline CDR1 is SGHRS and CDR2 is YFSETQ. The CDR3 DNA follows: TGCGCCAGCAGCTGGACGCTTAGGGATGAGCAGTTCTTC. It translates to CASSWTLRDEQFF.

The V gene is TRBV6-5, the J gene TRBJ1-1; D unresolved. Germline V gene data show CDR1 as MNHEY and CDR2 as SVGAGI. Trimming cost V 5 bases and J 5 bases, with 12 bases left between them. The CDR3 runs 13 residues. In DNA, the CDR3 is TGTGCCAGCAGTCGGGCCTCCGGGACTGAAGCTTTCTTT. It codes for CASSRASGTEAFF.

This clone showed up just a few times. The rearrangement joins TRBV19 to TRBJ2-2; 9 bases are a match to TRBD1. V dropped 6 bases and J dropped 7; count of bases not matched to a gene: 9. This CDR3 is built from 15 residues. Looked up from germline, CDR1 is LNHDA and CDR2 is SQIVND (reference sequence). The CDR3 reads CASRAPGQGHGELFF. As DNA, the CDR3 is TGTGCCAGTAGAGCACCGGGACAGGGTCACGGGGAGCTGTTTTTT.

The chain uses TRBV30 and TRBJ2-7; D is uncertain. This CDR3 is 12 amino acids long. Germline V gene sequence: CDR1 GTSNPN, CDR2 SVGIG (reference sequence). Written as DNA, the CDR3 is TGTTCGTGGAGTGCGAGCATCTACGAGCAGTACTTC. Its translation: CSWSASIYEQYF.

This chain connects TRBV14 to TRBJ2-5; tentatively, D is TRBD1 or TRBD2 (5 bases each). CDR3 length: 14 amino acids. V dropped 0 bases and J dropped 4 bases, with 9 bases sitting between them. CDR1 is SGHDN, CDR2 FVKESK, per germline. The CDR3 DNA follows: TGTGCCAGCAGCCAAGATTATGGGACAGAGACCCAGTACTTC. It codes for CASSQDYGTETQYF.

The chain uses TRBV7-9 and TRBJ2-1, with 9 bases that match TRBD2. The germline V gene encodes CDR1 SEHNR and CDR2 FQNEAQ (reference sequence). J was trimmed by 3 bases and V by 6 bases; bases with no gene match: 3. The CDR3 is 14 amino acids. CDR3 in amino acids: CASSGGRVYNEQFF. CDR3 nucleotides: TGTGCCAGCAGTGGCGGGAGGGTCTACAATGAGCAGTTCTTC.

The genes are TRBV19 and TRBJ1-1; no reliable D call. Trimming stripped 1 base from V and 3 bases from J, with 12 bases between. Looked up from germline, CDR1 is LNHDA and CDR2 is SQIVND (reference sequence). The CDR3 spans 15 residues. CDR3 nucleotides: TGTGCCAGTAGTATAGGCGAGGGCCGATACACTGAAGCTTTCTTT. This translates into CASSIGEGRYTEAFF. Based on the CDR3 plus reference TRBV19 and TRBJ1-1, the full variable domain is DGGITQSPKYLFRKEGQNVTLSCEQNLNHDAMYWYRQDPGQGLRLIYYSQIVNDFQKGDIAEGYSVSREKKESFPLTVTSAQKNPTAFYLCASSIGEGRYTEAFFGQGTRLTVV.

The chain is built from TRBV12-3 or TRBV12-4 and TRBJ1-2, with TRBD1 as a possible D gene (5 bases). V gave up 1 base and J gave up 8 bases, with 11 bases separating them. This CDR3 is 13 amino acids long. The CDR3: CASSLGGRVGYTF. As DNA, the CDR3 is TGTGCCAGCAGTTTAGGGGGCAGGGTAGGCTACACCTTC.

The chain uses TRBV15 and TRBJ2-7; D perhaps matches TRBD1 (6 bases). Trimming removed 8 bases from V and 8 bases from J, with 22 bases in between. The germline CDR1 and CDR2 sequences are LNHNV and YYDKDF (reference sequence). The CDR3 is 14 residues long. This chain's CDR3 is CATQSGGSPSQQYF. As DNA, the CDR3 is TGTGCCACCCAGTCTGGGGGCAGCCCGTCTCAGCAGTACTTC.

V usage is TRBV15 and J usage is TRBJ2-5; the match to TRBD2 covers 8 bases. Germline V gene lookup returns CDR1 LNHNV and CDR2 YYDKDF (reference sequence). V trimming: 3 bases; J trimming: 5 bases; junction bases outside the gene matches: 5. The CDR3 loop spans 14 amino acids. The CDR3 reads CATSSRGGAETQYF. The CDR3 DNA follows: TGTGCCACCAGCAGTCGGGGGGGCGCGGAGACCCAGTACTTC.

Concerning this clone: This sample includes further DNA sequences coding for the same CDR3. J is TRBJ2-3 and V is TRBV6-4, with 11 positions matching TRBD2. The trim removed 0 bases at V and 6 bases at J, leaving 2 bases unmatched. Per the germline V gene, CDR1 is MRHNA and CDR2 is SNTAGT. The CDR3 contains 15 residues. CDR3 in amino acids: CASSDSSGGADTQYF. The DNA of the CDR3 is TGTGCCAGCAGTGACTCTAGCGGGGGGGCCGATACGCAGTATTTT.

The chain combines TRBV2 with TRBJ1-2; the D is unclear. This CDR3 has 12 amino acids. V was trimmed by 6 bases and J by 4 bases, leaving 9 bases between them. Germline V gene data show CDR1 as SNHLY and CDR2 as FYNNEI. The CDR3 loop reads CASRGEVYGYTF. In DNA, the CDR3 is TGTGCCAGCAGGGGAGAGGTCTATGGCTACACCTTC.

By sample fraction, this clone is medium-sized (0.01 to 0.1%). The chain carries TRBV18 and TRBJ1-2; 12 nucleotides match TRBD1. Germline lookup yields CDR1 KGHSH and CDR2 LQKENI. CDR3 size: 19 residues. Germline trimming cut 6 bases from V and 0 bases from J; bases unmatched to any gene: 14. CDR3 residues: CASSRTPGTGGSSNYGYTF. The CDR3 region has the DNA TGTGCCAGCTCTAGAACCCCCGGGACAGGGGGCAGCTCTAACTATGGCTACACCTTC.

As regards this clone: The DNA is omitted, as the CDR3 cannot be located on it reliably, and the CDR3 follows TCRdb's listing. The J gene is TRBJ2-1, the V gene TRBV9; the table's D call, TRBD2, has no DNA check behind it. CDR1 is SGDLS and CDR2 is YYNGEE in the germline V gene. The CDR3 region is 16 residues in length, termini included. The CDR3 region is CASSVDLWRGNNEQFF.

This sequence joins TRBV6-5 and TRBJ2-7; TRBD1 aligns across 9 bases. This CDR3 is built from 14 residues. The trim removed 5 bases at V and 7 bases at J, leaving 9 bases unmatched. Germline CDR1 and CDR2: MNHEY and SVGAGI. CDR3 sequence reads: CASSKPGQGGEQYF. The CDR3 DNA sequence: TGTGCCAGCAGTAAACCGGGACAGGGTGGTGAGCAGTACTTC.

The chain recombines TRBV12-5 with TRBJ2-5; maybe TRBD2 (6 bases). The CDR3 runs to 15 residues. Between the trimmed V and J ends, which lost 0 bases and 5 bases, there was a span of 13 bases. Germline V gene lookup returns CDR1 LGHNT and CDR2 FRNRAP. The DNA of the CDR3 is TGTGCTAGTGGTTTGGTATCTGGGGGGACGGAGACCCAGTACTTC. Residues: CASGLVSGGTETQYF.

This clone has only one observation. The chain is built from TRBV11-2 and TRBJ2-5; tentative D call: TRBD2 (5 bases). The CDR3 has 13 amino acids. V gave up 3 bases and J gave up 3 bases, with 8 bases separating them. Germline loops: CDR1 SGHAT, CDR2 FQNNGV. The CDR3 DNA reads TGTGCCAGCAGCTTCAGCGGAGAAGAGACCCAGTACTTC. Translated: CASSFSGEETQYF.

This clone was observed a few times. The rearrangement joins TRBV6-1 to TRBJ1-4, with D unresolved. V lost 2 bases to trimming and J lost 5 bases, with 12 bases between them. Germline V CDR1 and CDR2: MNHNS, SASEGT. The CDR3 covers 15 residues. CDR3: CASSEMSSGNEKLFF. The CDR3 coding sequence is TGTGCCAGCAGTGAAATGAGTTCGGGGAATGAAAAACTGTTTTTT.

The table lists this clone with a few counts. Written as DNA, the CDR3 is TGCGCCAGCAGGGGAGATAGCAATCAGCCCCAGCATTTT. Protein sequence: CASRGDSNQPQHF. This chain connects TRBV10-2 to TRBJ1-5; D gene unclear. Germline V CDR1 and CDR2: WSHSY, SAAADI. Deletions cut 6 bases from V and 0 bases from J, with 6 bases between. The length of the CDR3 is 13 residues.

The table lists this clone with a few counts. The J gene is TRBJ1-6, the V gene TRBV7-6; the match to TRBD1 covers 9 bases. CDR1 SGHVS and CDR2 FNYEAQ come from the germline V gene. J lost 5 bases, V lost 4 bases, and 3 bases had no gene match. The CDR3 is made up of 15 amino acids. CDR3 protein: CASSSQGANNSPLHF. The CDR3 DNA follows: TGTGCCAGCAGCTCACAGGGGGCAAATAATTCACCCCTCCACTTT.

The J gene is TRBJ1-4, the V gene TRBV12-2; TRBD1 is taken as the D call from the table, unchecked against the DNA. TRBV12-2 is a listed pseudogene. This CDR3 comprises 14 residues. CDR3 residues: CASRPGTGHKKLFF. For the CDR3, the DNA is TGTGCAAGTCGCCCCGGGACAGGGCATAAAAAACTGTTTTTT.

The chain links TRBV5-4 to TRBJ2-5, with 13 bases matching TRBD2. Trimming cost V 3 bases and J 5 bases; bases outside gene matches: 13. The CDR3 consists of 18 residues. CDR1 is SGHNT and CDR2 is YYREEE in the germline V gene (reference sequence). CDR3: CASSSGPGLAGMGETQYF. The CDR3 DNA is TGTGCCAGCAGCTCGGGACCGGGACTAGCGGGGATGGGGGAGACCCAGTACTTC.

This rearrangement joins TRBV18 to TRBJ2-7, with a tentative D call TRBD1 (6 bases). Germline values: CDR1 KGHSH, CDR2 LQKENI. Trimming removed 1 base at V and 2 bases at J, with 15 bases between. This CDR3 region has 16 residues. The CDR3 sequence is CASSPRGLIPTYEQYF. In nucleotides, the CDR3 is TGTGCCAGCTCACCACGGGGGCTTATCCCAACCTACGAGCAGTACTTC.

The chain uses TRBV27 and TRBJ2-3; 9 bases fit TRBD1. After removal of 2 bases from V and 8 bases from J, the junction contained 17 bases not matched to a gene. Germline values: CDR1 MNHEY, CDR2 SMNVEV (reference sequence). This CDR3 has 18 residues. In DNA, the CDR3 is TGTGCCAGCAGTTTACAGCCTCCCGCCGGGACAGGGTTGGGTACGCAGTATTTT. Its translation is CASSLQPPAGTGLGTQYF.

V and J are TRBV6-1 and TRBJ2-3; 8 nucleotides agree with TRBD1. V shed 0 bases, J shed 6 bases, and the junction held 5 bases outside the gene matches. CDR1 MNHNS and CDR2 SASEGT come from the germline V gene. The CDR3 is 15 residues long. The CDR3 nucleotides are TGTGCCAGCAGTGAAGCGCTACAGGGGGACGATACGCAGTATTTT. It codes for CASSEALQGDDTQYF.

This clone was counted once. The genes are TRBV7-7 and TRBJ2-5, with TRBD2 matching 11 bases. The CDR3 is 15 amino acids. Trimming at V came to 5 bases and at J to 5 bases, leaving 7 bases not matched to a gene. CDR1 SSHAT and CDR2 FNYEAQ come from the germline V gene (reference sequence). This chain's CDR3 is CASSPGTSGLETQYF. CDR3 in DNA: TGTGCCAGCAGCCCCGGGACTAGCGGCTTGGAGACCCAGTACTTC. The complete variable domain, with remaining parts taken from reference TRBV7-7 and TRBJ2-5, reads GAGVSQSPRYKVTKRGQDVTLRCDPISSHATLYWYQQALGQGPEFLTYFNYEAQPDKSGLPSDRFSAERPEGSISTLTIQRTEQRDSAMYRCASSPGTSGLETQYFGPGTRLLVL.

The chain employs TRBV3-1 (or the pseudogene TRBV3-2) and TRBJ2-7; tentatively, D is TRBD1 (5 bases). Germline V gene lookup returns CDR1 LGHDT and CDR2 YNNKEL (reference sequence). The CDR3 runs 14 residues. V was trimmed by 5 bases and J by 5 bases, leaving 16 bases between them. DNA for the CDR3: TGTGCCAGCAGCACAGCTCAGGGATACCACGAGCAGTACTTC. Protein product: CASSTAQGYHEQYF.

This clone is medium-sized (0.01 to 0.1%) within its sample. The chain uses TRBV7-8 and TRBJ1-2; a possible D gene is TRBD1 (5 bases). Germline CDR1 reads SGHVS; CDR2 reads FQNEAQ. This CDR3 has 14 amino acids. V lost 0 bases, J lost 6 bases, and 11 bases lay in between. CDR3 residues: CASSLALGPDGYTF. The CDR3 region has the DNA TGTGCCAGCAGCTTAGCTCTGGGACCGGATGGCTACACCTTC.